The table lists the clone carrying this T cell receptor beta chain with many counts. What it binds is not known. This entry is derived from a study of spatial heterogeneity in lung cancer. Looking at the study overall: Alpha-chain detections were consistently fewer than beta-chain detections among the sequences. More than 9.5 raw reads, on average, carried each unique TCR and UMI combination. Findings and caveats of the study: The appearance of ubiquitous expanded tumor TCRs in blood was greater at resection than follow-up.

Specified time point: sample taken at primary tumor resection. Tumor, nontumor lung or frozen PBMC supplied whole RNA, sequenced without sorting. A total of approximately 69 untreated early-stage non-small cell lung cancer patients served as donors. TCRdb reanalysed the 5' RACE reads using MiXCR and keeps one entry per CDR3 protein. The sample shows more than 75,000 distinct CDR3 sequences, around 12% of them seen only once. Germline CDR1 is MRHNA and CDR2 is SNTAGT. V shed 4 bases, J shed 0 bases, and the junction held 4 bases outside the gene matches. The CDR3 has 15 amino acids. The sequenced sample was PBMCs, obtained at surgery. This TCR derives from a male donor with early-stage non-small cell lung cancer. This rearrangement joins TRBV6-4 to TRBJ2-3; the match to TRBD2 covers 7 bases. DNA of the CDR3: TGTGCCAGCAGTGTTCTAGCGGATAGCACAGATACGCAGTATTTT. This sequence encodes CASSVLADSTDTQYF.